The rows below give T cell receptor beta chains drawn from one sample of a study of T cell repertoires in aging, cancer and after chemotherapy. TCRdb redid the calling of the multiplex PCR reads with MiXCR, one entry per CDR3 protein. The sample records a few thousand distinct CDR3 sequences, 22% being singletons. Sequencing was performed on blood. The receptors were sampled from a human donor with a blood cancer. CDR3s include the opening cysteine and the closing phenylalanine or tryptophan. The D gene is left open where the match is weak. Some rows mark clone size as missing; the rest say once, few, many or name a class of expanded clone.

clone size: NA; V gene: TRBV6-2/TRBV6-3; D gene: NA; J gene: TRBJ2-3; CDR3 protein: CASRRDVGTDTQYF; CDR3 DNA: TGTGCCAGCAGGCGGGATGTGGGCACAGATACGCAGTATTTT
clone size: medium-sized; V gene: TRBV6-6; D gene: TRBD2; J gene: TRBJ2-5; CDR3 protein: CASTKTSGRGETQYF; CDR3 DNA: TGTGCCAGCACTAAAACTAGCGGGAGAGGGGAGACCCAGTACTTC
clone size: medium-sized; V gene: TRBV7-2; D gene: NA; J gene: TRBJ2-2; CDR3 protein: CASQTQDTGELFF; CDR3 DNA: TGTGCCAGCCAAACCCAGGACACCGGGGAGCTGTTTTTT
clone size: few; V gene: TRBV5-1; D gene: NA; J gene: TRBJ2-3; CDR3 protein: CASRIWRGRETDTQYF; CDR3 DNA: TGCGCCAGCAGGATTTGGCGGGGCAGGGAGACAGATACGCAGTATTTT
clone size: few; V gene: TRBV7-9; D gene: NA; J gene: TRBJ1-1; CDR3 protein: CASSLVGSAEAFF; CDR3 DNA: TGTGCCAGCAGCTTAGTGGGGTCGGCTGAAGCTTTCTTT
clone size: NA; V gene: TRBV28; D gene: TRBD1; J gene: TRBJ2-5; CDR3 protein: CVSTRDRGAETQYF; CDR3 DNA: TGTGTCAGCACCCGGGACAGGGGAGCAGAGACCCAGTACTTC
clone size: medium-sized; V gene: TRBV30; D gene: TRBD1; J gene: TRBJ1-3; CDR3 protein: CAWDRGAPGNTIYF; CDR3 DNA: TGTGCCTGGGACAGGGGTGCCCCTGGAAACACCATATATTTT
clone size: few; V gene: TRBV6-1; D gene: NA; J gene: TRBJ1-3; CDR3 protein: CASSSVAGAQGNTIYF; CDR3 DNA: TGTGCCAGCAGTTCAGTCGCGGGGGCGCAAGGAAACACCATATATTTT
clone size: medium-sized; V gene: TRBV5-6; D gene: NA; J gene: TRBJ2-1; CDR3 protein: CASSSRTGSGFLFFF; CDR3 DNA: TGTGCCAGCAGCTCAAGGACGGGAAGCGGTTTCCTCTTTTTCTTC
clone size: NA; V gene: TRBV6-5; D gene: NA; J gene: TRBJ2-7; CDR3 protein: CASSYGATEQYF; CDR3 DNA: TGTGCCAGCAGTTACGGCGCGACCGAGCAGTACTTC
clone size: medium-sized; V gene: TRBV11-3; D gene: NA; J gene: TRBJ1-6; CDR3 protein: CASSPGGSNSPLHF; CDR3 DNA: TGTGCCAGCAGCCCTGGGGGGAGTAATTCACCCCTCCACTTT
clone size: NA; V gene: TRBV13; D gene: NA; J gene: TRBJ2-3; CDR3 protein: CASKKDHGSDTQYF; CDR3 DNA: TGTGCCAGCAAGAAGGACCATGGGTCAGATACGCAGTATTTT
clone size: few; V gene: TRBV12-3/TRBV12-4; D gene: NA; J gene: TRBJ1-1; CDR3 protein: CASRPRVNTEAFF; CDR3 DNA: TGTGCCAGCAGGCCCAGGGTTAACACTGAAGCTTTCTTT
clone size: large; V gene: TRBV30; D gene: NA; J gene: TRBJ2-3; CDR3 protein: CAWSDVDTQYF; CDR3 DNA: TGTGCCTGGAGTGATGTAGATACGCAGTATTTT
clone size: medium-sized; V gene: TRBV10-2; D gene: NA; J gene: TRBJ2-2; CDR3 protein: CASSAPATNTGELFF; CDR3 DNA: TGCGCCAGCAGTGCCCCAGCAACGAACACCGGGGAGCTGTTTTTT
clone size: NA; V gene: TRBV6-1; D gene: TRBD1; J gene: TRBJ2-3; CDR3 protein: CASTDGQGTTDTQYF; CDR3 DNA: TGTGCCAGCACCGACGGACAGGGGACGACAGATACGCAGTATTTT
clone size: few; V gene: TRBV20-1; D gene: NA; J gene: TRBJ1-2; CDR3 protein: CSGPPQEGVNYGYTF; CDR3 DNA: TGCAGTGGCCCCCCCCAGGAAGGGGTAAACTATGGCTACACCTTC
clone size: NA; V gene: TRBV6-5; D gene: TRBD1; J gene: TRBJ1-5; CDR3 protein: CASRFDRGNQPQHF; CDR3 DNA: TGTGCCAGCAGATTCGACAGGGGAAATCAGCCCCAGCATTTT
clone size: medium-sized; V gene: TRBV6-5; D gene: TRBD1; J gene: TRBJ1-6; CDR3 protein: CASSSGQKNSPLHF; CDR3 DNA: TGTGCCAGCAGTTCGGGACAGAAGAATTCACCCCTCCACTTT
clone size: medium-sized; V gene: TRBV7-9; D gene: NA; J gene: TRBJ1-1; CDR3 protein: CASTPLVNTEAFF; CDR3 DNA: TGTGCCAGCACCCCGCTAGTGAACACTGAAGCTTTCTTT